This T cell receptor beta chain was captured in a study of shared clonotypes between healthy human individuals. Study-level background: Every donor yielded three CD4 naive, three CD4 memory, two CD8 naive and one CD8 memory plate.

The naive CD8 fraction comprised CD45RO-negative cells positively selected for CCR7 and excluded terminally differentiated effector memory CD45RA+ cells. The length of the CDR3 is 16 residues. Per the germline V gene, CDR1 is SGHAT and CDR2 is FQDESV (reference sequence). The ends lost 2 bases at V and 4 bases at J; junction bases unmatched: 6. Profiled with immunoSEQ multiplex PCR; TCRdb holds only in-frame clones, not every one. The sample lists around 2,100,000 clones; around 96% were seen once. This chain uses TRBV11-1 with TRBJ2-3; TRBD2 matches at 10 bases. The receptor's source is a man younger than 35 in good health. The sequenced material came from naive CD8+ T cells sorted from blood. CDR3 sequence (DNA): TGTGCCAGCAGCTTAACGAGGCTAGCGGGGGCAGATACGCAGTATTTT. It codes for CASSLTRLAGADTQYF.